This entry is about one T cell receptor (beta chain). Its specificity is unknown. These data originate in a study of cytomegalovirus exposure and HLA in healthy donors. The study's findings and limits: Presence/absence analyses treated sequencing depth as roughly uniform across donors.

PCR primers comprised 60 Vbeta and 13 Jbeta primers. Sequencing was performed with immunoSEQ multiplex PCR; in TCRdb, only in-frame clones are kept and a portion is missing. The sample lists 150,000 to 200,000 clones, around two thirds occurring once. The CDR3 sequence is 16 residues long. The V end was cut by 0 bases, the J end by 2 bases, with 14 bases between. Germline assignment: CDR1 SGDLS and CDR2 YYNGEE. Sample: PBMCs. This rearrangement joins TRBV9 to TRBJ1-1; D might be TRBD1 (6 bases). This TCR derives from a man aged 25 to 40 in good health and CMV-seropositive. This CDR3 reads CASSVVQGYDNTEAFF. CDR3 bases: TGTGCCAGCAGCGTAGTACAGGGTTATGATAACACTGAAGCTTTCTTT.